Listed below are T cell receptor beta chains from one sample, sequenced in a study of blood T cell repertoires in COVID-19. Clones were sequenced by immunoSEQ multiplex PCR, and TCRdb holds only the in-frame ones, with some missing. Of more than 110,000 clones in the sample, approximately 84% were seen once. The sample taken for sequencing was PBMCs or T cells enriched from blood (not recorded which). Receptor source: a woman aged 18 to 35 who had been exposed to COVID-19. Each CDR3 is given with its conserved first and last residue. D genes are given only for firm matches. A clone size is listed for some rows: how often the clone was seen (once, few, many), or a class if it is expanded.

V: TRBV11-2
D: TRBD2
J: TRBJ2-7
size: NA
CDR3: CASLPSAGGYEQYF
DNA: TGTGCCAGCCTTCCAAGCGCGGGAGGCTACGAGCAGTACTTC

V: TRBV6-5
D: TRBD1
J: TRBJ2-6
size: NA
CDR3: CASRQGASGANVLTF
DNA: TGTGCCAGCAGACAGGGGGCCTCTGGGGCCAACGTCCTGACTTTC

V: TRBV7-2
D: NA
J: TRBJ1-5
size: once
CDR3: CASSRTARGNQPQHF
DNA: TGTGCCAGCAGCCGGACAGCGAGGGGGAATCAGCCCCAGCATTTT

V: TRBV6-5
D: TRBD1
J: TRBJ2-4
size: NA
CDR3: CASRRTGSQNIQYF
DNA: TGTGCCAGCAGAAGGACAGGGTCCCAAAACATTCAGTACTTC

V: TRBV19
D: TRBD2
J: TRBJ2-1
size: NA
CDR3: CASSRLAGGTSYNEQFF
DNA: TGTGCCAGTAGTAGATTAGCGGGAGGGACCTCCTACAATGAGCAGTTCTTC

V: TRBV28
D: TRBD1
J: TRBJ1-2
size: NA
CDR3: CASSLSGTGGYTF
DNA: TGTGCCAGCAGTTTATCCGGGACAGGGGGCTACACCTTC

V: TRBV5-8
D: NA
J: TRBJ1-1
size: NA
CDR3: CASRPNKPRAKGAGSEAFF
DNA: TGTGCCAGCAGGCCGAACAAACCCCGGGCCAAGGGAGCGGGGAGTGAAGCTTTCTTT

V: TRBV29-1
D: NA
J: TRBJ2-1
size: few
CDR3: CSVGGGSSYNEQFF
DNA: TGCAGCGTTGGGGGTGGGAGCTCCTACAATGAGCAGTTCTTC

V: TRBV27
D: NA
J: TRBJ1-1
size: NA
CDR3: CASSQRQVRSNTEAFF
DNA: TGTGCCAGCAGTCAGAGACAAGTCCGCTCAAACACTGAAGCTTTCTTT

V: TRBV6-4
D: TRBD2
J: TRBJ2-1
size: NA
CDR3: CASSVGLAGGRAYNEQFF
DNA: TGTGCCAGCAGCGTTGGACTAGCGGGAGGGCGGGCGTACAATGAGCAGTTCTTC

V: TRBV23-1
D: NA
J: TRBJ1-5
size: NA
CDR3: CASTPHGTGQPQHF
DNA: TGCGCCAGCACCCCTCACGGGACTGGGCAGCCCCAGCATTTT

V: TRBV29-1
D: TRBD1
J: TRBJ2-7
size: NA
CDR3: CSAETGGNEQYF
DNA: TGCAGCGCGGAGACAGGGGGGAACGAGCAGTACTTC

V: TRBV19
D: TRBD1
J: TRBJ2-7
size: NA
CDR3: CASSIDGTGGSYEQYF
DNA: TGTGCCAGTAGTATTGACGGGACAGGGGGTTCCTACGAGCAGTACTTC

V: TRBV3-1/TRBV3-2
D: TRBD2
J: TRBJ2-5
size: NA
CDR3: CASSHKAGFQETQYF
DNA: TGTGCCAGCAGCCACAAAGCGGGATTCCAAGAGACCCAGTACTTC

V: TRBV3-1/TRBV3-2
D: NA
J: TRBJ2-7
size: NA
CDR3: CASSQGSGLGQYF
DNA: TGTGCCAGCAGCCAAGGGAGCGGACTCGGGCAGTACTTC